Presented here are 13 T cell receptor beta chains from one specimen sequenced in a study of cytomegalovirus exposure and HLA in healthy donors. Repertoires were generated with immunoSEQ multiplex PCR, while TCRdb's copy carries only in-frame clones and drops some. Here the sample spans a few hundred thousand clones, about nine tenths being singletons. The material sequenced was PBMCs. The receptors originated from a woman aged 18-35 years in good health and CMV-seronegative.

The chain couples TRBV18 to TRBJ2-7; 7 bases align to TRBD1. Unmatched junction bases numbered 12, after V lost 4 bases and J lost 6 bases. Germline loops: CDR1 KGHSH, CDR2 LQKENI. The CDR3 consists of 15 residues. This CDR3 reads CASSQDRPPTPEQYF. CDR3 bases: TGTGCCAGCTCACAGGACAGGCCCCCCACCCCCGAGCAGTACTTC.

The chain recombines TRBV5-1 with TRBJ2-3; TRBD2 agrees at 13 bases. CDR3 length: 15 residues. Germline V gene data show CDR1 as SGHRS and CDR2 as YFSETQ. The ends lost 3 bases at V and 6 bases at J; junction bases unmatched: 4. The CDR3 here is CASSWTTSGRDTQYF. The CDR3 bases are TGCGCCAGCAGCTGGACGACTAGCGGGAGGGATACGCAGTATTTT.

This clone occurred a few times. The rearrangement uses TRBV10-3 and TRBJ2-1; tentative D call: TRBD2 (6 bases). This CDR3 is built from 15 residues. The V gene's germline CDR1 is ENHRY and CDR2 SYGVKD. The V end was cut by 7 bases, the J end by 2 bases, with 15 bases between. The CDR3 spells CAIMDLSGPYNEQFF. CDR3 in DNA: TGTGCCATCATGGATCTTAGCGGCCCCTACAATGAGCAGTTCTTC.

This clone was detected only once. This chain connects TRBV7-8 to TRBJ2-2; no definite D call. The CDR3 sequence is 15 residues long. Germline V gene data show CDR1 as SGHVS and CDR2 as FQNEAQ. Trimming cost V 3 bases and J 6 bases, with 14 bases left between them. Here the CDR3 DNA reads TGTGCCAGCAGCTTTCAACCGCGGTCCCCCGGGGAGCTGTTTTTT. The encoded protein is CASSFQPRSPGELFF. The variable domain in full, with the rest retrieved from reference TRBV7-8 and TRBJ2-2, is GAGVSQSPRYKVAKRGQDVALRCDPISGHVSLFWYQQALGQGPEFLTYFQNEAQLDKSGLPSDRFFAERPEGSVSTLKIQRTQQEDSAVYLCASSFQPRSPGELFFGEGSRLTVL.

The J gene is TRBJ1-1, the V gene TRBV19; 8 nucleotides align to TRBD1. CDR1 is LNHDA and CDR2 is SQIVND in the germline V gene (reference sequence). Trimming at V came to 4 bases and at J to 4 bases, leaving 14 bases not matched to a gene. This CDR3 comprises 17 residues. The CDR3 spells CASSKDPRTGWSTEAFF. The CDR3 region has the DNA TGTGCCAGTAGTAAAGACCCCAGGACAGGGTGGAGCACTGAAGCTTTCTTT.

The chain recombines TRBV29-1 with TRBJ2-1; TRBD2 matches at 9 bases. The CDR3 covers 15 residues. Germline CDR1 is SQVTM and CDR2 is ANQGSEA. V gave up 3 bases and J gave up 6 bases; unmatched junction bases: 9. The CDR3 DNA reads TGCAGCGTTGATCGGGGCGGGAGGGATACCAATGAGCAGTTCTTC. Translated: CSVDRGGRDTNEQFF.

The rearrangement uses TRBV5-1 and TRBJ2-3; 8 bases are a match to TRBD2. Germline CDR1 is SGHRS and CDR2 is YFSETQ. This CDR3 contains 15 residues. V dropped 6 bases and J dropped 0; count of bases not matched to a gene: 6. The CDR3 sequence is CASTSPSGSTDTQYF. CDR3 in DNA: TGCGCCAGCACCTCCCCTAGCGGGAGCACAGATACGCAGTATTTT.

The rearrangement links TRBV7-2 to TRBJ1-5; TRBD1 matches at 9 bases. Unmatched junction bases numbered 6, after V lost 5 bases and J lost 4 bases. Germline V gives CDR1 SGHTA, CDR2 FQGNSA. This CDR3 region has 15 residues. The CDR3 here is CASSDRTGDNQPQHF. CDR3 nucleotide sequence: TGTGCCAGCAGCGACCGGACAGGGGATAATCAGCCCCAGCATTTT.

The chain has TRBV29-1 and TRBJ1-1; 8 nucleotides agree with TRBD1. J gave up 1 base and V 6 bases, and 4 bases lay outside the gene matches. The CDR3 sequence is 13 residues long. The germline V gene encodes CDR1 SQVTM and CDR2 ANQGSEA. Here the CDR3 reads CSVAGGRNTEAFF. CDR3 coding DNA: TGCAGCGTCGCAGGGGGCAGGAACACTGAAGCTTTCTTT.

This clone was picked up a small number of times. This chain joins TRBV5-1 and TRBJ2-5; 15 bases align to TRBD2. V shed 2 bases, J shed 5 bases, and the junction held 7 bases outside the gene matches. Germline V gene sequence: CDR1 SGHRS, CDR2 YFSETQ. This CDR3 is built from 17 residues. CDR3 sequence (DNA): TGCGCCAGCAGCTTAGGACTAGCGGGAGGGCAAGGGGAGACCCAGTACTTC. As protein: CASSLGLAGGQGETQYF.

As regards this clone: Additional DNA sequences in this sample encode the identical CDR3. The V and J genes are TRBV20-1 and TRBJ2-3; no firm D call. CDR1 DFQATT and CDR2 SNEGSKA come from the germline V gene (reference sequence). Trimming left V 6 bases short and J 5 bases short, with 6 bases between. There are 10 residues in the CDR3. The CDR3 reads CSARRDTQYF. Here the CDR3 DNA reads TGCAGTGCGAGGAGAGATACGCAGTATTTT.

The chain is built from TRBV7-2 and TRBJ2-7; TRBD1 agrees at 9 bases. The trim removed 4 bases at V and 6 bases at J, leaving 7 bases unmatched. The CDR3 loop spans 14 amino acids. Germline CDR1 is SGHTA and CDR2 is FQGNSA. CDR3 sequence reads: CASSSRDRVSEQYF. CDR3 DNA sequence: TGTGCCAGCAGCTCTCGGGACAGGGTATCCGAGCAGTACTTC.

This clone was seen more than once but under ten times. This sequence joins TRBV18 and TRBJ1-2; D is unresolved. The CDR3 has 14 residues. The V end was cut by 6 bases, the J end by 8 bases, with 19 bases between. Germline V CDR1 and CDR2: KGHSH, LQKENI. The CDR3 DNA follows: TGTGCCAGCTCCGAAATCGACGGGTCGCGGGGCTACACCTTC. Protein: CASSEIDGSRGYTF.